The 20 T cell receptor beta chains listed next were all sequenced from one sample in a study of radiation and T cells in renal cell carcinoma. Time point given: blood 2 weeks post-SBRT. Treatment in this sample: 15 Gy SBRT to primary tumor, nephrectomy 4 weeks later. The repertoire was sequenced with immunoSEQ multiplex PCR; TCRdb's copy has only in-frame clones and lacks some. Altogether roughly 75,000 clones are present, about 81% being singletons, with the ten largest covering 5.8%. The source material was blood, sampled from a patient whose treatment included radiotherapy and nephrectomy. The source is a man in his fifties or sixties with renal cell carcinoma.

The table lists this clone with a few counts. The CDR3, as DNA: TGTGCCAGCAGCCTCATGGACTTTGGCTACACCTTC. This sequence encodes CASSLMDFGYTF. The chain combines TRBV6-1 with TRBJ1-2; D uncertain. The CDR3 extends over 12 amino acids. Germline V gene lookup returns CDR1 MNHNS and CDR2 SASEGT. The germline V and J ends were trimmed by 6 bases and 7 bases, with 12 bases remaining between them.

V usage is TRBV5-6 and J usage is TRBJ2-1; D could derive from TRBD1 or TRBD2 (5 bases each). Germline V gene data show CDR1 as SGHDT and CDR2 as YYEEEE. The CDR3 extends over 11 amino acids. The V and J ends lost 2 bases and 16 bases respectively, with 13 bases between them. CDR3 nucleotides: TGTGCCAGCAGCTTCGGGGCTAACCACTTCTTC. As protein: CASSFGANHFF.

The chain combines TRBV6-6 with TRBJ1-1, with D hard to call. Trimming shortened V by 2 bases and J by 6 bases, and 10 bases separated the two germline ends. The germline gives CDR1 MNHNY, CDR2 SVGAGI (reference sequence). This CDR3 comprises 13 residues. The chain's CDR3 is CASSYPQPAEAFF. The DNA of the CDR3 is TGTGCCAGCAGTTACCCTCAGCCCGCTGAAGCTTTCTTT.

V usage is TRBV11-2 and J usage is TRBJ1-1; D remains ambiguous. The CDR3 spans 13 residues. The germline V and J ends were trimmed by 3 bases and 0 bases, with 5 bases remaining between them. The germline gives CDR1 SGHAT, CDR2 FQNNGV. The CDR3 coding sequence is TGTGCCAGCAGCTTGGAGTTGAACACTGAAGCTTTCTTT. It specifies CASSLELNTEAFF.

This clone was found a few times. The rearrangement joins TRBV6-6 to TRBJ1-1, with a possible D match to TRBD1 (5 bases). Germline V gene sequence: CDR1 MNHNY, CDR2 SVGAGI (reference sequence). The CDR3 loop spans 13 amino acids. V lost 1 base, J lost 6 bases, and 9 bases lay in between. Here the CDR3 reads CASSYFGAAEAFF. The CDR3 nucleotides are TGTGCCAGCAGTTACTTTGGGGCGGCTGAAGCTTTCTTT.

For the CDR3, the DNA is TGCGCCAGCAGCTTGGATGCGGACTACAATGAGCAGTTCTTC. Protein sequence: CASSLDADYNEQFF. This chain links TRBV5-1 with TRBJ2-1; D not resolved. From germline, CDR1 is SGHRS and CDR2 YFSETQ. The CDR3 runs to 14 residues. V was shortened by 0 bases and J by 3 bases, with 7 bases between the two germline ends.

The chain joins TRBV18 to TRBJ2-1; no clear D gene. The CDR3 is 16 residues long. V dropped 6 bases and J dropped 4 bases, with 19 bases sitting between them. Germline lookup yields CDR1 KGHSH and CDR2 LQKENI. CDR3 coding DNA: TGTGCCAGCTCTTCTTATGCCGGACGCATTTACAATGAGCAGTTCTTC. This encodes CASSSYAGRIYNEQFF.

V usage is TRBV29-1 and J usage is TRBJ2-3; 14 nucleotides align to TRBD2. The junction had 7 bases not matched to a gene; V was cut back by 1 base and J by 4 bases. Germline values: CDR1 SQVTM, CDR2 ANQGSEA. The CDR3 has 17 residues. In nucleotides, the CDR3 is TGCAGCGTTGAAGGAACTGGGACTAGCGGGAGTGCAGATACGCAGTATTTT. It translates to CSVEGTGTSGSADTQYF.

The table lists this clone with a count of one. This chain connects TRBV2 to TRBJ1-2; 7 nucleotides agree with TRBD1. Germline trimming cut 9 bases from V and 3 bases from J; bases unmatched to any gene: 4. Germline V gives CDR1 SNHLY, CDR2 FYNNEI. This CDR3 region has 12 residues. CDR3 in amino acids: CASRGTDYGYTF. DNA for the CDR3: TGTGCCAGTAGGGGGACAGACTATGGCTACACCTTC.

V usage is TRBV5-6 and J usage is TRBJ1-2, with D uncertain. The CDR3 sequence is 12 residues long. Per the germline V gene, CDR1 is SGHDT and CDR2 is YYEEEE. V lost 1 base and J 8 bases, leaving 9 bases between the germline ends. The CDR3: CASSLTGTGYTF. The CDR3 nucleotides read TGTGCCAGCAGCTTGACTGGAACAGGCTACACCTTC.

V usage is TRBV6-1 and J usage is TRBJ1-3; D is possibly TRBD1 (5 bases). CDR1 and CDR2 from the germline V gene are MNHNS and SASEGT. The CDR3 is 17 residues long. V gave up 1 base and J gave up 0 bases, with 13 bases separating them. The CDR3 DNA reads TGTGCCAGCAGTGAAGGGGCAGGGTTTATCTCTGGAAACACCATATATTTT. Protein product: CASSEGAGFISGNTIYF.

The chain combines TRBV5-6 with TRBJ1-5; D gene uncertain. Germline CDR1 SGHDT, CDR2 YYEEEE. The CDR3 spans 13 residues. The ends were cut back, 1 base at V and 8 bases at J, with 10 bases in the middle. The CDR3 spells CASSLKGLKPQHF. DNA of the CDR3: TGTGCCAGCAGCTTGAAAGGGTTGAAGCCCCAGCATTTT.

V is TRBV5-1 and J is TRBJ1-1; the D is unclear. The V end was cut by 1 base, the J end by 1 base, with 11 bases between. This CDR3 spans 15 amino acids. Germline V gene sequence: CDR1 SGHRS, CDR2 YFSETQ. The CDR3 loop is CASSLSLIGNTEAFF. The DNA of the CDR3 is TGCGCCAGCAGCTTGAGTTTAATTGGGAACACTGAAGCTTTCTTT.

This chain uses TRBV14 with TRBJ1-1, with unresolved D. Trimming removed 2 bases at V and 6 bases at J, with 7 bases between. There are 12 residues in the CDR3. Germline lookup yields CDR1 SGHDN and CDR2 FVKESK. The CDR3 DNA sequence: TGTGCCAGCAGCCAAATACAGCCTGAAGCTTTCTTT. Its translation: CASSQIQPEAFF.

The V call is TRBV10-2, the J call TRBJ2-1, with 7 bases aligning to TRBD2. V was clipped by 6 bases and J by 6 bases; unmatched bases: 8. The CDR3 has 14 amino acids. CDR1 and CDR2 (germline): WSHSY, SAAADI. CDR3 protein: CASSGLGLGNEQFF. Written as DNA, the CDR3 is TGCGCCAGCAGCGGACTCGGACTAGGCAATGAGCAGTTCTTC.

The rearrangement uses TRBV13 and TRBJ2-7; D uncertain. The CDR3 has 14 residues. V dropped 5 bases and J dropped 3 bases, with 14 bases sitting between them. Germline CDR1 is PRHDT and CDR2 is FYEKMQ (reference sequence). CDR3 loop: CASSPGPEYYEQYF. The CDR3 DNA sequence: TGTGCCAGCAGCCCAGGACCCGAATACTACGAGCAGTACTTC.

This sequence joins TRBV19 and TRBJ2-5, with TRBD2 identical over 7 bases. Germline V lookup: CDR1 LNHDA, CDR2 SQIVND (reference sequence). The V gene end was trimmed by 3 bases and the J gene end by 4 bases; junction bases not matched to a gene: 5. There are 14 residues in the CDR3. The DNA of the CDR3 is TGTGCCAGTAGTATGGGCAGGGAGGGAGAGACCCAGTACTTC. This codes for CASSMGREGETQYF.

The rearrangement uses TRBV27 and TRBJ2-3; 10 nucleotides match TRBD2. The V gene's germline CDR1 is MNHEY and CDR2 SMNVEV (reference sequence). The CDR3 runs 17 residues. V was clipped by 5 bases and J by 2 bases; unmatched bases: 10. DNA for the CDR3: TGTGCCAGCAGTGCCTCGGGAGGACTAGCGGCCACAGATACGCAGTATTTT. Residues: CASSASGGLAATDTQYF.

J is TRBJ1-5 and V is TRBV19; 12 bases are shared with TRBD1. This CDR3 spans 16 amino acids. After removal of 9 bases from V and 2 bases from J, the junction contained 8 bases not matched to a gene. The germline gives CDR1 LNHDA, CDR2 SQIVND (reference sequence). The CDR3 sequence: CASRDRGLDGNQPQHF. The CDR3 nucleotides are TGTGCCAGCCGGGACAGGGGGCTTGATGGCAATCAGCCCCAGCATTTT.

This clone occurred a few times. The rearrangement links TRBV7-2 to TRBJ2-7; a weak D match, TRBD1 (5 bases). V dropped 0 bases and J dropped 0 bases, with 12 bases sitting between them. CDR1 and CDR2 (germline): SGHTA, FQGNSA. CDR3 size: 16 residues. In DNA form, the CDR3 reads TGTGCCAGCAGCTTAGCCAGGGTAGCTTCCTCCTACGAGCAGTACTTC. This encodes CASSLARVASSYEQYF.